What follows is one T cell receptor (beta chain) and its context. Its target is unknown. These data belong to a study of shared clonotypes between healthy human individuals. Findings of the study overall: Clonotypes that were shared across a handful of donors made up around 5% of naive CD4 clonotypes.

V gave up 2 bases and J gave up 1 base, with 10 bases separating them. This CDR3 spans 15 amino acids. Germline CDR1 SGHDT, CDR2 YYEEEE. Terminally differentiated effector memory CD45RA+ cells were excluded by CCR7 positive selection of CD45RO-negative cells. The sorted-subset replicate PCRs were given around 0.2 ug DNA, which is tens of thousands of T cell genomes. As handled by the study authors: There were no quality scores in the junction-only immunoSEQ sequences, so filtering differed. Libraries were prepared by immunoSEQ multiplex PCR; TCRdb keeps only in-frame clonotypes and omits some of them. V and J calls and clone size are as listed in that table; D and trimming were resolved from the DNA. The sample contains around 1.9 million clones, 80% to 95% of which appear only once.

The sequenced sample was naive CD8+ T cells from PBMCs. The gene calls are TRBV5-6 and TRBJ2-1; D not certain. The receptor was isolated from a man between 18 and 29 years old in good health. Some clones in this sample may be carry-over from other donors' samples. The CDR3 DNA reads TGTGCCAGCAGCTTACTAAGTGGGTCCTACAATGAGCAGTTCTTC. This codes for CASSLLSGSYNEQFF.